Listed below are T cell receptor beta chains from one sample, sequenced in a study of blood T cell repertoires in COVID-19. Profiled with immunoSEQ multiplex PCR; TCRdb holds only in-frame clones, not every one. The data hold around 110,000 clones, with approximately 82% observed a single time. The material sequenced was peripheral blood. These receptors all come from a man between 65 and 85 years old with active or convalescent COVID-19. Both conserved end residues are part of each CDR3. The D gene is left open where the match is weak. Where a row states a size, it is once, few, many or the class of an expanded clone; other rows omit it.

size	length	J	D	V	DNA	CDR3
.	15	TRBJ1-2	TRBD1	TRBV15	TGTGCCACCAGCAGAACCGGGACAGCTAACTATGGCTACACCTTC	CATSRTGTANYGYTF
once	12	TRBJ1-5	.	TRBV6-1	TGTGCCAGCAGTGAAGGTGTACAGCCCCAGCATTTT	CASSEGVQPQHF
.	14	TRBJ1-5	TRBD1	TRBV6-5	TGTGCCAGCGACAGGGGATATAGCAATCAGCCCCAGCATTTT	CASDRGYSNQPQHF
.	17	TRBJ2-5	TRBD2	TRBV19	TGTGCCAGTAGCCCGAGCGGGGGCCTACCAGAGAGAGAGACCCAGTACTTC	CASSPSGGLPERETQYF
.	16	TRBJ2-1	TRBD2	TRBV3-1/TRBV3-2	TGTGCCAGCAGCCAAGAGAGGACTAGCGGGAGCAATGAGCAGTTCTTC	CASSQERTSGSNEQFF
.	12	TRBJ1-2	.	TRBV19	TGTGCCAGTAGTATAGGGGAGTATGGCTACACCTTC	CASSIGEYGYTF
.	14	TRBJ1-2	TRBD1	TRBV7-8	TGTGCCAGCAGCCAATTTACAGGGGGCGGGGGCTACACCTTC	CASSQFTGGGGYTF
.	18	TRBJ2-2	TRBD2	TRBV5-8	TGTGCCAGCAGCGCCGGGACTAGCGGGAGTTTGAACACCGGGGAGCTGTTTTTT	CASSAGTSGSLNTGELFF
.	16	TRBJ1-1	.	TRBV11-2	TGTGCCAGCAGGATTGGTGCACGGTTGGGCGACACTGAAGCTTTCTTT	CASRIGARLGDTEAFF
.	14	TRBJ1-1	TRBD1	TRBV3-1/TRBV3-2	TGTGCCAGCAGCACACAAGGGGGCAGCACTGAAGCTTTCTTT	CASSTQGGSTEAFF
.	15	TRBJ2-3	TRBD2	TRBV7-2	TGTGCCAGCAGCGTGGCGGGGGGCGGCACAGATACGCAGTATTTT	CASSVAGGGTDTQYF
.	11	TRBJ2-7	.	TRBV19	TGTGCCAGTAGTTCATCCTACGAGCAGTACTTC	CASSSSYEQYF
.	14	TRBJ2-1	.	TRBV6-2/TRBV6-3	TGTGCCAGCAGTTACAGTAGTCTGTACAATGAGCAGTTCTTC	CASSYSSLYNEQFF
.	15	TRBJ1-2	.	TRBV7-9	TGTGCCAGCAGCTTAGAAATTGCGTCTAACTATGGCTACACCTTC	CASSLEIASNYGYTF
.	18	TRBJ2-2	TRBD2	TRBV4-2	TGTGCCAGCAGCCCCCTAGCGGGGGGCTTTCGGAACACCGGGGAGCTGTTTTTT	CASSPLAGGFRNTGELFF
few	18	TRBJ2-7	TRBD1	TRBV6-2/TRBV6-3	TGTGCCAGCAGTTACACGCTTCAGGGTTGGACAGGCCGCTACGAGCAGTACTTC	CASSYTLQGWTGRYEQYF
.	14	TRBJ1-2	TRBD1	TRBV3-1/TRBV3-2	TGTGCCAGCAGCCAAGGACAGGGGCCCTATGGCTACACCTTC	CASSQGQGPYGYTF